A single T cell receptor (beta chain) is shown here with its context. The antigen remains undetermined. Libraries were prepared by immunoSEQ multiplex PCR; TCRdb keeps only in-frame clonotypes and omits some of them. The table records roughly 60,000 clones, approximately 80% of them present only once. There are 14 residues in the CDR3. The V end lost 3 bases, the J end lost 1 base, and 9 bases lay between the germline ends. Germline-derived CDR1 and CDR2 are MNHEY and SMNVEV (reference sequence). These data originate in a study of OX40 agonist ivuxolimab in advanced cancers. Study-level findings and limits: Compared with CD4+, CD8+ T cells on average had more expanded clones. Among the lowest peripheral clonal expansion occurred in 0.1-3.0 mg/kg partial responders.

V and J are TRBV27 and TRBJ1-1; maybe TRBD1 (5 bases). The sequence derives from an adult with an advanced solid tumor such as melanoma, head and neck, liver or kidney cancer. The sequenced sample was CD4+ or CD8+ T cells sorted from blood, obtained in a trial of the OX40 agonist ivuxolimab. DNA of the CDR3: TGTGCCAGCAGTTTGCTAACAGGGAACACTGAAGCTTTCTTT. Amino acid sequence: CASSLLTGNTEAFF.